The T cell receptor beta chain described here comes from a study of shared T cell receptors in the human thymus. The CDR3 spans 17 residues. Germline V gives CDR1 LGHNT, CDR2 FRNRAP. Trimming stripped 6 bases from V and 0 bases from J, with 18 bases between. Profiled with immunoSEQ multiplex PCR; TCRdb holds only in-frame clones, not every one. The top ten hold more than 0.008% of the sample, which has hundreds of thousands of clones, approximately 83% seen once. These same records also appear under a second study, on human thymus T cells. That paper adds: Healthy Finnish infants undergoing corrective surgery for congenital heart defects were used as donors. Thymus tissue for the work was resected from patients undergoing corrective heart surgery.

The V call is TRBV12-5, the J call TRBJ1-5; a possible D gene is TRBD1 (6 bases). The sample taken for sequencing was thymocytes. The TCR comes from a girl less than two years old with a congenital heart defect. The CDR3 protein is CASGRAWGPNSNQPQHF. The DNA for the CDR3 is TGTGCTAGTGGCCGGGCTTGGGGGCCTAATAGCAATCAGCCCCAGCATTTT.